This is a list of T cell receptor beta chains from one sample in a study of T-cell memory formation after mild COVID-19. From the 5' RACE reads, TCRdb called clonotypes with MiXCR, one entry per CDR3 protein. This repertoire shows approximately 340,000 distinct CDR3 sequences, about 16% found once; its top ten account for under 25%. The material sequenced was PBMCs or a T cell subset sorted from them (not recorded which). These receptors all stem from a man younger than 35 who had mild COVID-19 (a few samples of this study predate the infection). Cell type and time point are not known. Each CDR3 is given with its conserved first and last residue. The D gene is left open where the match is weak. Where a row states a size, it is once, few, many or the class of an expanded clone; other rows omit it.

d_gene | j_gene | v_gene | abundance | CDR3aa | CDR3nt
- | TRBJ1-3 | TRBV5-1 | few | CASSFAGEDTIYF | TGCGCCAGCAGCTTCGCCGGGGAAGACACCATATATTTT
TRBD2 | TRBJ2-2 | TRBV2 | few | CASSVGRGGSGELFF | TGTGCCAGCAGTGTGGGACGGGGGGGCTCCGGGGAGCTGTTTTTT
- | TRBJ2-7 | TRBV10-3 | once | CAIRDGPYEQYF | TGTGCCATCCGCGACGGACCCTACGAGCAGTACTTC
- | TRBJ2-1 | TRBV7-9 | few | CASSLRWTDNEQFF | TGTGCCAGCAGCTTAAGATGGACAGACAATGAGCAGTTCTTC
TRBD1 | TRBJ2-3 | TRBV7-9 | once | CASRRQGMSTDTQYF | TGTGCCAGCAGACGACAGGGGATGAGCACAGATACGCAGTATTTT
- | TRBJ1-3 | TRBV20-1 | - | CSASAHFIPSGNTIYF | TGCAGTGCCAGCGCCCACTTCATCCCCTCTGGAAACACCATATATTTT
- | TRBJ2-1 | TRBV24-1 | few | CATSDYGSSYNEQFF | TGTGCCACCAGTGATTATGGGAGCTCCTACAATGAGCAGTTCTTC
- | TRBJ2-5 | TRBV3-1 | few | CASSQDRQEETQYF | TGTGCCAGCAGCCAAGATCGGCAGGAAGAGACCCAGTACTTC
- | TRBJ1-2 | TRBV4-2 | few | CASSRVTGESNYGYTF | TGTGCCAGCAGCCGAGTGACAGGCGAAAGTAACTATGGCTACACCTTC
- | TRBJ2-1 | TRBV5-1 | many | CASSLMAADEQFF | TGCGCCAGCAGCTTGATGGCAGCGGATGAGCAGTTCTTC
- | TRBJ2-2 | TRBV6-5 | - | CASSRLMNTGELFF | TGTGCCAGCAGCCGATTAATGAACACCGGGGAGCTGTTTTTT
TRBD1 | TRBJ2-7 | TRBV12-3/TRBV12-4 | - | CASSFLDRESYEQYF | TGTGCCAGCAGTTTTTTGGACAGGGAATCCTACGAGCAGTACTTC
- | TRBJ2-5 | TRBV20-1 | few | CSARAPWSQYF | TGCAGTGCTAGAGCCCCGTGGAGCCAGTACTTC
- | TRBJ2-5 | TRBV20-1 | many | CSARVPAGTETQYF | TGCAGTGCTAGAGTCCCCGCGGGTACAGAGACCCAGTACTTC
- | TRBJ1-2 | TRBV5-1 | few | CASSLSSLDKTGYTF | TGCGCCAGCAGCTTGAGCAGTTTGGATAAAACGGGCTACACCTTC
- | TRBJ1-1 | TRBV12-3/TRBV12-4 | - | CASSSRGGRDYEAFF | TGTGCCAGCAGTTCCCGGGGGGGGCGGGACTATGAAGCTTTCTTT
- | TRBJ2-1 | TRBV3-1 | few | CASSFDSLDEQFF | TGTGCCAGCAGCTTCGACTCCCTGGATGAGCAGTTCTTC
TRBD2 | TRBJ2-3 | TRBV28 | - | CASSSPSGGFGDTQYF | TGTGCCAGCAGTTCCCCTAGCGGGGGCTTCGGGGATACGCAGTATTTT
- | TRBJ1-1 | TRBV20-1 | - | CSAPYPGNTEAFF | TGCAGTGCACCGTACCCAGGGAACACTGAAGCTTTCTTT
- | TRBJ1-5 | TRBV20-1 | - | CSARDQMNQPQHF | TGCAGTGCTAGAGATCAGATGAATCAGCCCCAGCATTTT
TRBD2 | TRBJ2-2 | TRBV7-9 | - | CASFLAGTANTGELFF | TGTGCCAGCTTTCTAGCGGGGACCGCGAACACCGGGGAGCTGTTTTTT
- | TRBJ2-3 | TRBV2 | - | CASTGRGRPDTQYF | TGTGCCAGTACAGGGAGAGGTCGTCCAGATACGCAGTATTTT
- | TRBJ1-2 | TRBV9 | few | CASSPPAGNYGYTF | TGTGCCAGCAGCCCCCCCGCGGGGAACTATGGCTACACCTTC
- | TRBJ1-3 | TRBV4-3 | - | CASSQDPGISGNTIYF | TGCGCCAGCAGCCAAGACCCGGGAATCTCTGGAAACACCATATATTTT
- | TRBJ1-6 | TRBV4-3 | - | CASSQALSSYNSPLHF | TGCGCCAGCAGCCAAGCCCTAAGCTCCTATAATTCACCCCTCCACTTT
- | TRBJ1-2 | TRBV12-3/TRBV12-4 | few | CASSFGGSGSVYGYTF | TGTGCCAGCAGTTTTGGGGGATCCGGGTCGGTCTACGGCTACACCTTC
TRBD2 | TRBJ2-3 | TRBV7-7 | - | CASSPRAGGFTDTQYF | TGTGCTAGCAGCCCGCGAGCGGGGGGATTCACAGATACGCAGTATTTT
TRBD2 | TRBJ2-3 | TRBV10-3 | - | CAISDSTSGGPDTQYF | TGTGCCATCAGTGACTCCACTAGCGGGGGACCAGATACGCAGTATTTT
TRBD2 | TRBJ2-1 | TRBV7-2 | - | CASRQAGLGGTEQFF | TGTGCCAGCCGTCAGGCGGGACTAGGGGGGACTGAGCAGTTCTTC
- | TRBJ2-6 | TRBV3-1 | few | CASSQAPWPSGANVLTF | TGTGCCAGCAGCCAAGCACCCTGGCCTTCTGGGGCCAACGTCCTGACTTTC
- | TRBJ1-4 | TRBV12-3/TRBV12-4 | - | CASSPGAGLEKLFF | TGTGCCAGTTCCCCGGGGGCCGGACTCGAAAAACTGTTTTTT
TRBD2 | TRBJ2-3 | TRBV4-3 | - | CASSPKDGGYTDTQYF | TGCGCCAGCAGCCCCAAAGACGGGGGGTACACAGATACGCAGTATTTT
- | TRBJ2-5 | TRBV9 | few | CASSVGQGLWETQYF | TGTGCCAGCAGCGTAGGCCAGGGTCTATGGGAGACCCAGTACTTC
TRBD2 | TRBJ2-7 | TRBV5-1 | many | CASSLRLAGDEQYF | TGCGCCAGCAGCTTGAGGCTAGCGGGTGACGAGCAGTACTTC
- | TRBJ1-1 | TRBV9 | few | CASSVGSGGTEAFF | TGTGCCAGCAGCGTAGGATCCGGGGGCACTGAAGCTTTCTTT
- | TRBJ2-2 | TRBV7-9 | few | CASRRDLGNTGELFF | TGTGCCAGCAGGAGGGACCTGGGGAACACCGGGGAGCTGTTTTTT
- | TRBJ2-6 | TRBV20-1 | few | CSARDLQGLSGANVLTF | TGCAGTGCTAGAGATCTACAAGGACTCTCTGGGGCCAACGTCCTGACTTTC
- | TRBJ2-7 | TRBV7-2 | many | CASSLEDTEGYEQYF | TGTGCCAGCAGCTTAGAGGATACAGAGGGGTACGAGCAGTACTTC
- | TRBJ1-1 | TRBV11-2 | - | CASSSTRGNTEAFF | TGTGCCAGCAGTTCGACACGGGGGAACACTGAAGCTTTCTTT
- | TRBJ2-2 | TRBV29-1 | few | CSVDDRDTGELFF | TGCAGCGTTGACGACCGAGACACCGGGGAGCTGTTTTTT
- | TRBJ2-5 | TRBV6-6 | - | CASSYRPQETQYF | TGTGCCAGCAGTTACAGGCCGCAAGAGACCCAGTACTTC
- | TRBJ2-1 | TRBV7-3 | - | CASSPTPQGSYNEQFF | TGTGCCAGCAGCCCAACCCCCCAGGGTTCCTACAATGAGCAGTTCTTC
TRBD2 | TRBJ2-5 | TRBV7-2 | few | CASRTAGGSQETQYF | TGTGCCAGCAGGACAGCGGGGGGGTCCCAAGAGACCCAGTACTTC
- | TRBJ2-3 | TRBV9 | few | CASSVGGVFTDTQYF | TGTGCCAGCAGCGTCGGCGGGGTGTTCACAGATACGCAGTATTTT
- | TRBJ1-2 | TRBV7-9 | few | CASHPSWGYGYTF | TGTGCCAGCCACCCTTCTTGGGGCTATGGCTACACCTTC
- | TRBJ2-3 | TRBV4-2 | few | CASSQGGRPDTQYF | TGTGCCAGCAGCCAAGGCGGTCGACCAGATACGCAGTATTTT
- | TRBJ2-3 | TRBV20-1 | many | CSARARGGFRTDTQYF | TGCAGTGCTAGAGCGAGGGGGGGCTTTCGCACAGATACGCAGTATTTT
- | TRBJ1-1 | TRBV9 | - | CASSPQQGRTEAFF | TGTGCCAGCAGCCCCCAGCAGGGGAGAACTGAAGCTTTCTTT
TRBD1 | TRBJ2-5 | TRBV9 | - | CASSVGDRAQETQYF | TGTGCCAGCAGCGTTGGGGACAGAGCCCAAGAGACCCAGTACTTC
TRBD1 | TRBJ1-6 | TRBV7-9 | - | CASSRQGSSLTPLHF | TGTGCCAGCAGCCGACAGGGAAGTAGTTTAACACCCCTCCACTTT
TRBD1 | TRBJ2-1 | TRBV7-3 | - | CASSLGRQGLRRGPNNEQFF | TGTGCCAGCAGCTTAGGGAGACAGGGCCTAAGGCGAGGGCCCAACAATGAGCAGTTCTTC
TRBD2 | TRBJ2-3 | TRBV7-2 | - | CASSASGTSPVADTQYF | TGTGCCAGCAGCGCATCCGGGACTAGTCCTGTTGCAGATACGCAGTATTTT
- | TRBJ2-5 | TRBV25-1 | - | CASRGLTQYF | TGTGCCAGCAGAGGACTGACCCAGTACTTC
- | TRBJ1-2 | TRBV7-6 | few | CASSLNGVYGYTF | TGTGCCAGCAGCCTCAACGGGGTCTACGGCTACACCTTC